What follows describes a single TCR beta chain. What antigen it recognizes has not been identified. Per-base quality was not reported, and no clone a single base away is much larger than it. The sample comes from a study of CD8+CD57+ T cells in acquired aplastic anemia (dated by TCRdb to 2017 to 2018). Context from the whole study: DNA extracted from sorted CD4+ and CD8+ cells had a mean of about 3.2 ug, with a range of 0.2 to 27.4 ug. CD8+CD57+ expansion was defined as a frequency above the mean frequency observed in healthy subjects.

Including the terminal cysteine and phenylalanine, the CDR3 comprises 18 residues. Here the CDR3 DNA is all that survives: 54 bases in frame from base 1. Trimmed from V: 4 bases; trimmed from J: 4 bases; junction bases lacking a gene match: 13. Reading the germline V gene gives CDR1 KGHDR and CDR2 SFDVKD. Flow cytometry had shown CD8+CD57+ cell expansion in the patients selected for sequencing. Every patient had a diagnosis of severe acquired aplastic anemia based on International Study of Aplastic Anemia and Agranulocytosis and Camitta criteria. Patients had received no therapy at the time of blood sampling. In this study, sorted CD4+ and CD8+ T cells from the blood of healthy subjects and of severe aplastic anemia patients had their TCR repertoires deep-sequenced. Patients were enrolled under clinicaltrials.gov protocols 00001620, 01623167, 00001397, 00071045, 00081523 and 00961064 in the USA. Ficoll-Paque density gradient centrifugation was used to isolate peripheral blood mononuclear cells. Before DNA was extracted, CD4+ and CD8+ T cells were sorted using either FACS or magnetic beads.

Profiling of TCR beta VDJ combinations and CDR3 sequences used genomic DNA as the template. An Illumina HiSeq 2000 was used for TCR repertoire sequencing. In the source study's methods: Repertoire assessment relied on Simpson's diversity index, CDR3 size and DJ length profiles, and TRBV/TRBJ rearrangement plots. The most abundant DNA sequence in the deep sequencing data was defined as the immunodominant clone. CDR3 amino acid sequences were checked for sharing between subjects and were compared against published repertoires and the VDJdb database. The public reads were run again by TCRdb, first through fastp at Q25 and then through MiXCR, and only productive beta chains were kept. CDR3 protein duplicates are merged, each entry listing the most common genes and DNA. TCRdb's processing, not the authors', yielded these V and J calls. The sample data list about 160,000 distinct CDR3 sequences, and roughly two thirds of these were observed just once. Around 45% of the sample goes to the ten largest clones.

On the study overall, not on this receptor specifically: Roughly 31 CD8+ CDR3 sequences were shared between patients and controls but appeared highly expressed in patients and within their immunodominant clones. Between patients and healthy controls, no significant difference in CD8+ Simpson's diversity was found (P=0.060).

The sequence came from a human donor with aplastic anemia. The sample taken for sequencing was sorted CD4+, CD8+, or CD8+CD57+ T cells (not recorded which) from PBMCs. The chain was built from TRBV24-1 and TRBJ1-1; 11 nucleotides in the junction match TRBD1. The DNA reads as follows: TGTGCCACCAGTGACGGCGGGACAGGGGGAAAGGGGACCACTGAAGCTTTCTTT. Translated, this gives CATSDGGTGGKGTTEAFF.